The 15 T cell receptor beta chains listed next were all sequenced from one sample in a study of blood T cell repertoires in COVID-19 (dated by TCRdb to 2018 to 2020). Library method: the immunoSEQ multiplex PCR assay. TCRdb retrieved this table from immuneACCESS and kept in-frame rearrangements only. Not all clones are present; in checked studies, unresolved V genes account for under half, and no reason is known for the remainder. The sample data list around 240,000 clones, and about nine tenths of these were observed just once. The top ten clones comprise 0.95% to 1.5% of the sample. The sequenced material came from PBMCs or T cells enriched from blood (not recorded which). These receptors all stem from a human donor in a cohort exposed to, infected with or recovered from COVID-19 (not recorded which). The donor label of this sample is uncertain.

The J gene is TRBJ2-3, the V gene TRBV19; 11 bases agree with TRBD2. The CDR3 loop spans 16 amino acids. CDR1 and CDR2 from the germline V gene are LNHDA and SQIVND (reference sequence). Trimming cost V 5 bases and J 0 bases; bases outside gene matches: 4. CDR3 amino acids: CASSPSGGSSTDTQYF. In nucleotides, the CDR3 is TGTGCCAGTAGTCCTAGCGGGGGGTCTAGCACAGATACGCAGTATTTT.

This chain uses TRBV5-4 with TRBJ1-4; weak D call: TRBD1 (5 bases). The CDR3 has 15 residues. Trimming took off 4 bases at V and 0 bases at J, with 10 bases between the two ends. Germline V gene sequence: CDR1 SGHNT, CDR2 YYREEE (reference sequence). The CDR3 DNA sequence: TGTGCCAGCAGCCTGGGGGGGGCAACTAATGAAAAACTGTTTTTT. Its translation is CASSLGGATNEKLFF.

The CDR3 region is CASKLGASWSGELFF. Written as DNA, the CDR3 is TGTGCCAGTAAACTGGGGGCTAGCTGGTCCGGGGAGCTGTTTTTT. The rearrangement links TRBV19 to TRBJ2-2, with a possible D match to TRBD1 (6 bases). CDR1 is LNHDA and CDR2 is SQIVND in the germline V gene (reference sequence). This CDR3 spans 15 amino acids. V lost 7 bases, J lost 6 bases, and 18 bases lay in between.

The V call is TRBV1, the J call TRBJ1-5. TRBV1 is marked as a pseudogene. This CDR3 is built from 15 residues. CDR3 region: CTSSPIGDSVYPQHF. For the CDR3, the DNA is TGCACCAGCAGCCCGATAGGGGACTCAGTATACCCCCAGCATTTT.

The V and J genes are TRBV2 and TRBJ2-3; maybe TRBD2 (6 bases). V was shortened by 4 bases and J by 5 bases, with 10 bases between the two germline ends. Per germline, CDR1 SNHLY and CDR2 FYNNEI. This CDR3 has 13 amino acids. The CDR3 loop reads CASSVAGQDTQYF. CDR3 bases: TGTGCCAGCAGTGTGGCGGGGCAAGATACGCAGTATTTT.

This clone was recorded once. V and J are TRBV7-9 and TRBJ1-6; D not resolved. Germline V gene data show CDR1 as SEHNR and CDR2 as FQNEAQ (reference sequence). This CDR3 has 16 amino acids. Trimming shortened V by 3 bases and J by 5 bases, and 14 bases separated the two germline ends. This CDR3 is CASSFCLPANNSPLHF. The CDR3 coding sequence is TGTGCCAGCAGCTTTTGTTTGCCAGCGAATAATTCACCCCTCCACTTT.

The chain joins TRBV29-1 to TRBJ1-1; 8 bases line up with TRBD1. Trimming at V came to 5 bases and at J to 4 bases, leaving 6 bases not matched to a gene. Germline loops: CDR1 SQVTM, CDR2 ANQGSEA. There are 13 residues in the CDR3. CDR3 nucleotides: TGCAGCGTTCTAGGACAGGGAGGCACTGAAGCTTTCTTT. As protein: CSVLGQGGTEAFF. The whole variable domain, filled in from reference TRBV29-1 and TRBJ1-1, reads SAVISQKPSRDICQRGTSLTIQCQVDSQVTMMFWYRQQPGQSLTLIATANQGSEATYESGFVIDKFPISRPNLTFSTLTVSNMSPEDSSIYLCSVLGQGGTEAFFGQGTRLTVV.

This sequence joins TRBV7-2 and TRBJ2-4; weak D call: TRBD2 (5 bases). Trimming took off 5 bases at V and 8 bases at J, with 19 bases between the two ends. The CDR3 is made up of 15 amino acids. Looked up from germline, CDR1 is SGHTA and CDR2 is FQGNSA. The CDR3 DNA reads TGTGCCAGCAGCCCCGGAACGGACTGGATCTACATTCAGTACTTC. It yields the protein CASSPGTDWIYIQYF.

This chain uses TRBV21-1 with TRBJ1-3. TRBV21-1 counts as a pseudogene. The CDR3 is made up of 16 amino acids. The CDR3 loop is CASSKVNFCSGNTIYF. The CDR3 DNA sequence: TGTGCCAGCAGCAAAGTCAACTTTTGCTCTGGAAACACCATATATTTT.

V usage is TRBV7-3 and J usage is TRBJ1-6, with D possibly TRBD1 on 5 matching bases. This CDR3 comprises 13 residues. Germline values: CDR1 SGHTA, CDR2 FQGTGA. The V end was cut by 3 bases, the J end by 7 bases, with 7 bases between. As DNA, the CDR3 is TGTGCCAGCAGCTTGACAGTAAATTCACCCCTCCACTTT. Its protein product is CASSLTVNSPLHF.

The V gene is TRBV4-3, the J gene TRBJ2-6, with 12 bases lining up with TRBD2. Germline V gene sequence: CDR1 LGHNA, CDR2 YSLEER. V shed 3 bases and J 0 bases; nucleotides not matched to a gene: 6. The CDR3 totals 19 residues. In nucleotides, the CDR3 is TGCGCCAGCAGCCAGCGGACTAGCGGGATTAACTCTGGGGCCAACGTCCTGACTTTC. This sequence encodes CASSQRTSGINSGANVLTF.

The chain is built from TRBV5-6 and TRBJ2-6, with 11 bases lining up with TRBD1. CDR3 length equals 18 residues. V lost 5 bases to trimming and J lost 0 bases; unmatched junction nucleotides: 7. CDR1 and CDR2 (germline): SGHDT, YYEEEE. CDR3 region: CASSGGQGDFSGANVLTF. In nucleotides, the CDR3 is TGTGCCAGCAGTGGGGGACAGGGGGATTTCTCTGGGGCCAACGTCCTGACTTTC.

The rearrangement links TRBV27 to TRBJ2-7; 7 nucleotides line up with TRBD1. The CDR3 is 15 amino acids. Germline loops: CDR1 MNHEY, CDR2 SMNVEV (reference sequence). Germline trimming cut 3 bases from V and 3 bases from J; bases unmatched to any gene: 8. CDR3 amino acids: CASSFLGRGNYEQYF. As DNA, the CDR3 is TGTGCCAGCAGTTTTCTGGGCAGGGGGAACTACGAGCAGTACTTC.

The chain combines TRBV3-1 (or the pseudogene TRBV3-2) with TRBJ2-5; 14 positions match TRBD2. Germline CDR1 is LGHDT and CDR2 is YNNKEL (reference sequence). V lost 0 bases to trimming and J lost 4 bases; unmatched junction nucleotides: 4. The CDR3 runs 17 residues. The CDR3 bases are TGTGCCAGCAGCCAAGAAGGACTAGCGGGGGGTGGAGAGACCCAGTACTTC. Translating it yields CASSQEGLAGGGETQYF.

This clone was detected once. This chain uses TRBV28 with TRBJ1-5; 7 bases agree with TRBD1. V was clipped by 5 bases and J by 0 bases; unmatched bases: 4. This CDR3 region has 15 residues. Germline loops: CDR1 MDHEN, CDR2 SYDVKM. CDR3 DNA sequence: TGTGCCAGCAGTCGGGACAGTTATAGCAATCAGCCCCAGCATTTT. Its protein is CASSRDSYSNQPQHF.